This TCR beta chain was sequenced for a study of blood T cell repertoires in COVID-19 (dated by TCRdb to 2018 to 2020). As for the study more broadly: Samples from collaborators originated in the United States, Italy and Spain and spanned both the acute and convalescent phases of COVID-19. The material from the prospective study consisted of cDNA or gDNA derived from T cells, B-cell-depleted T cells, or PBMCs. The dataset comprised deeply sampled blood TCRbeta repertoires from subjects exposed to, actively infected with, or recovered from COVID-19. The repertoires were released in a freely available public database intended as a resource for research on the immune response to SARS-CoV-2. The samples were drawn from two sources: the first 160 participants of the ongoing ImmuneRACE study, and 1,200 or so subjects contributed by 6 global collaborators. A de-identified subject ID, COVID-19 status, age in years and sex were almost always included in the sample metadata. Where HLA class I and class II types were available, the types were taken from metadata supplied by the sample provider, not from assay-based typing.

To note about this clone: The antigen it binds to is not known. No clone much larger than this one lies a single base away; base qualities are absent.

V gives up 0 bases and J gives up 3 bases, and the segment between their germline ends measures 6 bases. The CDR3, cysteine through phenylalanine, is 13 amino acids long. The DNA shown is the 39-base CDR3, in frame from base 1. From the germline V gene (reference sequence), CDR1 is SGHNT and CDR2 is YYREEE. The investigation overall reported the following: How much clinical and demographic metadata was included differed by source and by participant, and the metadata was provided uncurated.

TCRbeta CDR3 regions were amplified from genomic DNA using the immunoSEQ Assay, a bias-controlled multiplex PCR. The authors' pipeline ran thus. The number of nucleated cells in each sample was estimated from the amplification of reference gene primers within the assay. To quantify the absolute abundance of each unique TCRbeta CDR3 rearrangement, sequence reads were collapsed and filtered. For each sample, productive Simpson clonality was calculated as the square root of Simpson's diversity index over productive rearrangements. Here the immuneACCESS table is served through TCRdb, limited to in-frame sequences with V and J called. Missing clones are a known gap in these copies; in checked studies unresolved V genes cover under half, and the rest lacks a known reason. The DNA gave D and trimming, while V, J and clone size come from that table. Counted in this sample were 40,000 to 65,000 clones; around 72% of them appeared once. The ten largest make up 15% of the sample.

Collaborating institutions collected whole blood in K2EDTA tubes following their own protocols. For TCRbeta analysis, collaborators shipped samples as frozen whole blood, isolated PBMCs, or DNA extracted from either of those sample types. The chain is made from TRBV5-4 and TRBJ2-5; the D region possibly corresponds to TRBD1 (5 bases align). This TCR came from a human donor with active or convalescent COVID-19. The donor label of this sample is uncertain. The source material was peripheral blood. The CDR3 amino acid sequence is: CASSLGREETQYF. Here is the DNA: TGTGCCAGCAGCTTGGGCAGGGAAGAGACCCAGTACTTC.